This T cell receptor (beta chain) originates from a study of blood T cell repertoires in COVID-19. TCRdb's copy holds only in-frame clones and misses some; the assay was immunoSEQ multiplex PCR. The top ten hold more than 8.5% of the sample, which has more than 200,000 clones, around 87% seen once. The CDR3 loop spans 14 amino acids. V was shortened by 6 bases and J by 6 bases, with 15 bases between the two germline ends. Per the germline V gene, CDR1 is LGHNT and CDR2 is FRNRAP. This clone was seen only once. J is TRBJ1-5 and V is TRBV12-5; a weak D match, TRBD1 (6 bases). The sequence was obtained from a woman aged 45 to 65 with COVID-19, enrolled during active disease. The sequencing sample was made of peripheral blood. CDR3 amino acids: CASGEGQLVQPQHF. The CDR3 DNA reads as TGTGCTAGTGGAGAAGGACAGTTAGTTCAGCCCCAGCATTTT.